Shown below are 20 T cell receptor beta chains from a single sample sequenced in a study of cytomegalovirus exposure and HLA in healthy donors (TCRdb year 2017). Library construction relied on the immunoSEQ multiplex PCR assay. TCRdb took over this immuneACCESS table, retaining in-frame rearrangements with V and J assigned. Such tables are incomplete; in checked studies, under half of the missing clones stem from an unresolved V gene, and the remainder is unexplained. This sample comprises 130,000 to 150,000 clones, 90% of them detected only once. The ten largest clones represent roughly 6.5% of the sample. The sequencing input was PBMCs. These receptors were taken from a woman between 25 and 40 years old in good health and CMV-seropositive.

The chain uses TRBV10-3 and TRBJ1-2; 8 bases agree with TRBD1. CDR1 ENHRY and CDR2 SYGVKD come from the germline V gene. The CDR3 covers 15 residues. V lost 3 bases and J lost 4; bases outside the gene matches: 7. CDR3 amino acids: CAISDRGLLSYGYTF. CDR3 DNA: TGTGCCATCAGTGACAGGGGGCTGCTTAGCTATGGCTACACCTTC.

This chain joins TRBV6-5 and TRBJ1-2; 8 bases agree with TRBD1. The CDR3 loop spans 16 amino acids. V lost 3 bases and J lost 4; bases outside the gene matches: 10. Germline-derived CDR1 and CDR2 are MNHEY and SVGAGI. The CDR3 region has the DNA TGTGCCAGCAGTTATGGGACCGGGACAGGACGCTATGGCTACACCTTC. Its protein product is CASSYGTGTGRYGYTF.

V is TRBV7-2 and J is TRBJ2-3; 10 nucleotides match TRBD1. The CDR3 contains 16 residues. Germline trimming cut 4 bases from V and 4 bases from J; bases unmatched to any gene: 8. Germline assignment: CDR1 SGHTA and CDR2 FQGNSA. In DNA form, the CDR3 reads TGTGCCAGCAGCTCGACAGGGGGCGCCGGAGCAGATACGCAGTATTTT. It specifies CASSSTGGAGADTQYF.

The chain couples TRBV2 to TRBJ2-3; no clear D gene. Trimming took off 4 bases at V and 6 bases at J, with 14 bases between the two ends. CDR3 length: 14 residues. Germline loops: CDR1 SNHLY, CDR2 FYNNEI. The CDR3 region is CASSVVAAGDTQYF. CDR3 nucleotides: TGTGCCAGCAGTGTGGTGGCGGCTGGGGATACGCAGTATTTT.

The chain joins TRBV11-2 to TRBJ2-5; 10 bases are a match to TRBD1. V gave up 4 bases and J gave up 4 bases; unmatched junction bases: 3. From germline, CDR1 is SGHAT and CDR2 FQNNGV. The CDR3 totals 14 residues. This chain's CDR3 is CASSWDRGAETQYF. The CDR3 DNA reads as TGTGCCAGCAGCTGGGACAGGGGTGCAGAGACCCAGTACTTC.

The rearrangement uses TRBV28 and TRBJ2-3; 7 bases map to TRBD2. The CDR3 is 14 residues long. Germline CDR1 MDHEN, CDR2 SYDVKM. V lost 5 bases to trimming and J lost 2 bases; unmatched junction nucleotides: 4. CDR3 in amino acids: CASSPGRYTDTQYF. The CDR3 DNA is TGTGCCAGCAGTCCCGGGAGGTACACAGATACGCAGTATTTT.

The genes are TRBV6-5 and TRBJ2-5, with 11 bases fitting TRBD1. Matching the DNA end better, TRBJ2-7 makes the J call doubtful. This CDR3 comprises 15 residues. Germline V lookup: CDR1 MNHEY, CDR2 SVGAGI. The CDR3 DNA is TGTGCCAGCAGTCCGGCCGGGACAGGGGGATACGAGCAGTACTTC. Amino acids: CASSPAGTGGYEQYF.

Regarding this clone: Additional DNA sequences in this sample encode the identical CDR3. Here the CDR3 reads CASSPPGGEQYF. The CDR3 nucleotides read TGTGCCAGCTCACCTCCAGGGGGTGAGCAGTACTTC. The rearrangement joins TRBV18 to TRBJ2-7, with 7 bases aligning to TRBD1. Germline V gene lookup returns CDR1 KGHSH and CDR2 LQKENI. With V trimmed by 3 bases and J by 7 bases, 3 bases remained unmatched. This CDR3 comprises 12 residues.

The rearrangement uses TRBV29-1 and TRBJ1-5, with a weak D call TRBD1 (5 bases). The CDR3 is 13 amino acids. Trimming cost V 4 bases and J 1 base, with 8 bases left between them. Per germline, CDR1 SQVTM and CDR2 ANQGSEA. The CDR3 loop is CSVAWGSNQPQHF. CDR3 coding DNA: TGCAGCGTTGCCTGGGGCAGCAATCAGCCCCAGCATTTT.

The chain uses TRBV4-1 and TRBJ2-5; possible D gene TRBD1, 8 bases. V shed 6 bases and J shed 4 bases, with 33 bases lying between them. Germline V gene lookup returns CDR1 MGHRA and CDR2 YSYEKL. The CDR3 has 20 amino acids. The CDR3 nucleotides read TGCGCCAGCAGACAGGGGGTAGTGAAGTTTGGGAGGGGTCCGCCAGAGACCCAGTACTTC. This translates into CASRQGVVKFGRGPPETQYF.

The chain combines TRBV5-5 with TRBJ2-1, with TRBD1 identical over 10 bases. This CDR3 contains 16 residues. Trimming removed 1 base from V and 9 bases from J; junction bases left unmatched: 10. Germline V gene sequence: CDR1 SGHKS, CDR2 YYEKEE (reference sequence). CDR3 nucleotide sequence: TGTGCCAGCAGCTTGTTGTGGACAGGGGGTTTGGCTGAGCAGTTCTTC. Its protein product is CASSLLWTGGLAEQFF.

The J gene is TRBJ2-7, the V gene TRBV2, with D possibly being TRBD1 (6 bases). Germline-derived CDR1 and CDR2 are SNHLY and FYNNEI. Trimming took off 6 bases at V and 0 bases at J, with 9 bases between the two ends. The CDR3 consists of 13 residues. This CDR3 is CASSGDTSYEQYF. The CDR3, as DNA: TGTGCCAGCAGCGGGGACACCTCCTACGAGCAGTACTTC.

The V and J genes are TRBV28 and TRBJ2-5; 8 nucleotides align to TRBD1. Germline loops: CDR1 MDHEN, CDR2 SYDVKM. This CDR3 spans 16 amino acids. After removal of 6 bases from V and 2 bases from J, the junction contained 11 bases not matched to a gene. The CDR3, as DNA: TGTGCCAGCAGCCCCTCGAGGACAGGGAAACAAGAGACCCAGTACTTC. This gives the protein CASSPSRTGKQETQYF.

V usage is TRBV6-5 and J usage is TRBJ2-5, with TRBD2 as a possible D gene (7 bases). The CDR3 is 16 residues long. Germline assignment: CDR1 MNHEY and CDR2 SVGAGI. Trimming stripped 0 bases from V and 4 bases from J, with 15 bases between. The CDR3 region has the DNA TGTGCCAGCAGTTACTCGATGGGGGGGCGCCGAGAGACCCAGTACTTC. This translates into CASSYSMGGRRETQYF.

The chain links TRBV11-2 to TRBJ1-2, with D hard to call. V gave up 7 bases and J gave up 7 bases, with 4 bases separating them. The CDR3 is 9 residues long. Germline V CDR1 and CDR2: SGHAT, FQNNGV. The CDR3 DNA sequence: TGTGCCAGCACCCTTGGCTACACCTTC. This codes for CASTLGYTF. Supplemented by reference TRBV11-2 and TRBJ1-2, the full variable domain reads EAGVAQSPRYKIIEKRQSVAFWCNPISGHATLYWYQQILGQGPKLLIQFQNNGVVDDSQLPKDRFSAERLKGVDSTLKIQPAKLEDSAVYLCASTLGYTFGSGTRLTVV.

J is TRBJ1-1 and V is TRBV7-3; weak D call: TRBD1 (6 bases). In germline, CDR1 is SGHTA, CDR2 FQGTGA. Trimming removed 7 bases at V and 1 base at J, with 13 bases between. The CDR3 has 14 residues. CDR3 DNA sequence: TGTGCCAGCAAGCTTGGGACATCGAACACTGAAGCTTTCTTT. Translation gives CASKLGTSNTEAFF.

V usage is TRBV28 and J usage is TRBJ2-1, with 12 bases identical to TRBD2. The ends lost 0 bases at V and 5 bases at J; junction bases unmatched: 2. The CDR3 is 16 amino acids. CDR1 and CDR2 (germline): MDHEN, SYDVKM. The CDR3 coding sequence is TGTGCCAGCAGTTTATGGACTAGCGGGGGAGACAATGAGCAGTTCTTC. Amino acids: CASSLWTSGGDNEQFF. Using reference TRBV28 and TRBJ2-1 for the parts outside the CDR3, the full variable domain is DVKVTQSSRYLVKRTGEKVFLECVQDMDHENMFWYRQDPGLGLRLIYFSYDVKMKEKGDIPEGYSVSREKKERFSLILESASTNQTSMYLCASSLWTSGGDNEQFFGPGTRLTVL.

The rearrangement uses TRBV5-1 and TRBJ2-5, with D maybe TRBD1 (5 bases). Trimming removed 1 base from V and 4 bases from J, with 11 bases in between. CDR1 is SGHRS and CDR2 is YFSETQ in the germline V gene. The CDR3 consists of 14 residues. DNA for the CDR3: TGCGCCAGCAGCTTGATTGGGGCTGGAGAGACCCAGTACTTC. Its translation: CASSLIGAGETQYF.

The gene calls are TRBV18 and TRBJ1-6; the match to TRBD1 covers 7 bases. The CDR3 has 16 amino acids. CDR1 KGHSH and CDR2 LQKENI come from the germline V gene. V was pared by 2 bases and J by 3 bases, with 4 bases of the junction left unmatched. CDR3 region: CASSPEGQIYNSPLHF. In DNA form, the CDR3 reads TGTGCCAGCTCACCAGAGGGACAGATCTATAATTCACCCCTCCACTTT.

The genes are TRBV2 and TRBJ1-2; D unresolved. V was cut by 6 bases and J by 2 bases, with 13 bases left in between. Germline CDR1 is SNHLY and CDR2 is FYNNEI. The CDR3 has 14 residues. CDR3 region: CASRGGASNYGYTF. In DNA, the CDR3 is TGTGCCAGCAGGGGAGGAGCTTCAAACTATGGCTACACCTTC. The full variable domain, completed using reference TRBV2 and TRBJ1-2, is EPEVTQTPSHQVTQMGQEVILRCVPISNHLYFYWYRQILGQKVEFLVSFYNNEISEKSEIFDDQFSVERPDGSNFTLKIRSTKLEDSAMYFCASRGGASNYGYTFGSGTRLTVV.